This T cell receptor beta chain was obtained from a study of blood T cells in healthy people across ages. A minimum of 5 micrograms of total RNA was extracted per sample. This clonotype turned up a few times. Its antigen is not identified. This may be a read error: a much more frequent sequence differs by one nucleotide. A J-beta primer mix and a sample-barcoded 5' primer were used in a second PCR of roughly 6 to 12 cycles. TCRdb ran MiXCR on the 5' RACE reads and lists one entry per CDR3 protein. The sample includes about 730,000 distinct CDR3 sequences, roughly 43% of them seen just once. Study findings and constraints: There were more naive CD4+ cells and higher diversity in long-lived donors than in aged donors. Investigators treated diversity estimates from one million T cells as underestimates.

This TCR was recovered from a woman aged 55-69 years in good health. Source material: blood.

The CDR3 bases are TGTGCCAGCAGTTACTCGATTTTGGCGGGGGGGAGCTCCTGCAATGAGCAGTTCTTC. Translation gives CASSYSILAGGSSCNEQFF. The chain carries TRBV6-2 or TRBV6-3 and TRBJ2-1; 9 bases are a match to TRBD2. This CDR3 is built from 19 residues. Germline V gene sequence: CDR1 MNHEY, CDR2 SVGEGT.